This TCR beta chain was found in a study of T cell changes during pregnancy in multiple sclerosis. Only in-frame clones appear in the TCRdb table, and some are missing; sequencing was by immunoSEQ multiplex PCR. The table includes 45,000 to 55,000 clones, 94% detected once. The sequence came from a female donor with multiple sclerosis, enrolled in a pregnancy study. Sequencing used CD8+ T cells from peripheral blood mononuclear cells, obtained before pregnancy.

DNA of the CDR3: TGTGCCAGCAGCTTAGCTCTAGCGGGATCCTACAATGAGCAGTTCTTC. Its translation: CASSLALAGSYNEQFF. This chain joins TRBV7-2 and TRBJ2-1, with TRBD2 identical over 9 bases. The CDR3 is made up of 16 amino acids. The germline V gene encodes CDR1 SGHTA and CDR2 FQGNSA. V lost 0 bases and J lost 1; bases outside the gene matches: 1.